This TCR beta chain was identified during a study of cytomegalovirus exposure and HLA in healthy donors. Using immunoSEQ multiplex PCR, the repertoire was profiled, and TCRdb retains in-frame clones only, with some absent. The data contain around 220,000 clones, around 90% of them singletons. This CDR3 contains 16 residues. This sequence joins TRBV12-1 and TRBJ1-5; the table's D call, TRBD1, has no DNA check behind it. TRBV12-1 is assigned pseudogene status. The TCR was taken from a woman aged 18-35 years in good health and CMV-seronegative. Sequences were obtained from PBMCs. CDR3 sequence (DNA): TGTGCCAGCAGCTTTGCGCTGATCAGGTGGAATCAGCCCCAGCATTTT. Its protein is CASSFALIRWNQPQHF.